The clone carrying this T cell receptor (beta chain) has only a few counts. The antigen remains unidentified. The CDR3 contains 14 residues. From germline, CDR1 is MNHNS and CDR2 SASEGT. Trimming took off 3 bases at V and 0 bases at J, with 6 bases between the two ends. This entry is derived from a study of blood T cells in healthy people across ages. Whole-study findings and limits: Per million T cells, TCR beta diversity dropped about linearly as age rose. Diversity estimated from one million T cells was considered an underestimate.

A second PCR of 7 to 11 cycles used a sample-barcoded 5' primer and a J-beta primer mix. TCRdb redid the calling of the 5' RACE reads with MiXCR, one entry per CDR3 protein. The table records around 1,000,000 distinct CDR3 sequences, approximately 25% of them present only once. The sample was also reused in another study, on T cells of mothers and their children. Per that study: Random nucleotides (2-4) and sample barcodes were added by the M1S primer used in the second PCR. The yield was over 8 million TCR beta CDR3 reads from each mother and a few million from each child.

Sequenced: blood. J is TRBJ1-3 and V is TRBV6-1; unclear D gene. This sequence originates from a girl aged 2 to 10 in good health. The CDR3 loop is CASSDQFSGNTIYF. The DNA for the CDR3 is TGTGCCAGCAGTGACCAGTTCTCTGGAAACACCATATATTTT.